This paragraph covers one TCR beta chain sequence. Its antigen is as yet unknown. MiXCR, applied by TCRdb to the RACE reads, yields one record per CDR3 protein. The sample lists about 64,000 distinct CDR3 sequences, about 11% occurring once. The time point: pre-sensitization, week 0. Treatment in this sample: therapeutic diphenylcyclopropenone sensitization with weekly scalp DPC. This record belongs to a study of human T cells and chemical hapten exposure. About the research overall: Readings were taken at 6 days from patch tests that had applied 0.01% DPC to the upper back. Among samples, TCR yields varied mainly because of small differences in pooled library volume. Study results and caveats: TCRs exceeding a frequency of 1 in 1000 stayed unchanged under DPC sensitization.

Trimming removed 4 bases at V and 7 bases at J, with 10 bases between. From germline, CDR1 is MNHEY and CDR2 SVGAGI. The CDR3 is 13 residues long. The clonotype originates from a woman between 40 and 50 years old with alopecia areata. Some clones in this sample may be carry-over from other donors' samples. The starting material was whole blood, obtained in connection with sensitization to the hapten diphenylcyclopropenone (DPC). The chain carries TRBV6-5 and TRBJ2-2; D is unresolved. The CDR3: CASSSQPFGELFF. The CDR3 nucleotides are TGTGCCAGCAGTTCCCAACCCTTCGGGGAGCTGTTTTTT.